A single count supports the clone carrying this T cell receptor beta chain. Assay: immunoSEQ multiplex PCR; the TCRdb copy retains only in-frame clones and omits some. The sample contains 36,000 or so clones, approximately 90% of which appear only once. This entry belongs to a study of T cell changes during pregnancy in multiple sclerosis. The length of the CDR3 is 12 residues. CDR1 and CDR2 from the germline V gene are WSHSY and SAAADI. The V and J ends lost 3 bases and 4 bases respectively, with 6 bases between them. The sample was CD4+ T cells from peripheral blood mononuclear cells, taken in the first trimester of pregnancy. The V gene is TRBV10-2, the J gene TRBJ1-2; tentative D call: TRBD1 (5 bases). This clonotype was obtained from a female donor with multiple sclerosis, enrolled in a pregnancy study. Written as DNA, the CDR3 is TGCGCCAGCAGTGACAGGGCCTATGGCTACACCTTC. Its protein product is CASSDRAYGYTF.